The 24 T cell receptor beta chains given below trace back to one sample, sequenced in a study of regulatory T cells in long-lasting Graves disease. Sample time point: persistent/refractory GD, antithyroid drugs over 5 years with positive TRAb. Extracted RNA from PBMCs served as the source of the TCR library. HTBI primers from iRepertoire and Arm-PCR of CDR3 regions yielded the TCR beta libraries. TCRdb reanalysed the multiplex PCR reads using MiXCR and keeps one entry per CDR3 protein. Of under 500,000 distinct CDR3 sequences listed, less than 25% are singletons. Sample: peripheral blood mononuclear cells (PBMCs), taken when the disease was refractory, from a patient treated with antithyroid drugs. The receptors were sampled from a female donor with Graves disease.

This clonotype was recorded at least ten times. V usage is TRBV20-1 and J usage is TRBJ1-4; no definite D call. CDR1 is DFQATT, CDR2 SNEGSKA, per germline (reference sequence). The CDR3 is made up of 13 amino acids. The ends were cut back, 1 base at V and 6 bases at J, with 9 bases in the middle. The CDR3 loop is CSARGLWDEKLFF. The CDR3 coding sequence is TGCAGTGCTAGAGGCCTCTGGGATGAAAAACTGTTTTTT.

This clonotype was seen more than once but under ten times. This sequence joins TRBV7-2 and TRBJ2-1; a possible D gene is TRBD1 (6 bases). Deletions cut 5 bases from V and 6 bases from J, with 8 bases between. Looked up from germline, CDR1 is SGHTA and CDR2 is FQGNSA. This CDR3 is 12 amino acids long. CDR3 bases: TGTGCCAGCAGCCAGGGGTTCAATGAGCAGTTCTTC. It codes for CASSQGFNEQFF.

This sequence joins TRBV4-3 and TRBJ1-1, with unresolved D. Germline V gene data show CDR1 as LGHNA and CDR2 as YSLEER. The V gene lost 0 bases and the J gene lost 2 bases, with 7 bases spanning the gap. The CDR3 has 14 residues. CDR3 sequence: CASSQEYSNTEAFF. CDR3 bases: TGCGCCAGCAGCCAAGAGTACAGCAACACTGAAGCTTTCTTT.

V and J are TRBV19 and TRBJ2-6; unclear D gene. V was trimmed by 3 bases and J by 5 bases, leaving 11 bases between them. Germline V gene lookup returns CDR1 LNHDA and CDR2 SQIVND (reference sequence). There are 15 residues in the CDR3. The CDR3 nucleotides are TGTGCCAGTAGTATGGCACAGTCATGGGCCAACGTCCTGACTTTC. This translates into CASSMAQSWANVLTF. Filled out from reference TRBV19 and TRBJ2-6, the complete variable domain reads DGGITQSPKYLFRKEGQNVTLSCEQNLNHDAMYWYRQDPGQGLRLIYYSQIVNDFQKGDIAEGYSVSREKKESFPLTVTSAQKNPTAFYLCASSMAQSWANVLTFGAGSRLTVL.

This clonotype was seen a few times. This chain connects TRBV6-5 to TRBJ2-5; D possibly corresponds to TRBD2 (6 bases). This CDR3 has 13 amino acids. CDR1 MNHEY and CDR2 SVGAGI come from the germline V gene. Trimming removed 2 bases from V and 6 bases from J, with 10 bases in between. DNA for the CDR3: TGTGCCAGCAGTTACGCGGGGCTGAAGACCCAGTACTTC. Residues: CASSYAGLKTQYF.

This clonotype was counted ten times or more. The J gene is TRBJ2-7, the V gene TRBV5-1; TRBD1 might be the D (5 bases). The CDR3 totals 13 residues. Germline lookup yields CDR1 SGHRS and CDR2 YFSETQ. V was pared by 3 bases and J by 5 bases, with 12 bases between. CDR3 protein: CASSSLQADEQYF. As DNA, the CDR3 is TGCGCCAGCAGCTCCCTACAGGCGGACGAGCAGTACTTC.

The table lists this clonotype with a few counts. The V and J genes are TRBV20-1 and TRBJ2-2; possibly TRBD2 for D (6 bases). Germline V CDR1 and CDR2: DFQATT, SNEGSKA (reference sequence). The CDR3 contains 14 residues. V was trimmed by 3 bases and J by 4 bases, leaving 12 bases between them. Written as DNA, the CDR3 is TGCAGTGCTAGCCCGGGAGTTACCACCGGGGAGCTGTTTTTT. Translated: CSASPGVTTGELFF.

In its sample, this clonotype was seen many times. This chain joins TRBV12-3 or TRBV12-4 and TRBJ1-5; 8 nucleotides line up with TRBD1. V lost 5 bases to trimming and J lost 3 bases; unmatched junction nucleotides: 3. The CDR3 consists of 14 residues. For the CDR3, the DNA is TGTGCCAGCAGTAGGACAGGGATCAATCAGCCCCAGCATTTT. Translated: CASSRTGINQPQHF.

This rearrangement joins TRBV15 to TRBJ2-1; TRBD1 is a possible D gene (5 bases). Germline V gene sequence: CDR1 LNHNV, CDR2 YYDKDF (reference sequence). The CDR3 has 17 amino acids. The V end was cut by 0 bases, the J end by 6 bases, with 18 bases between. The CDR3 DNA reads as TGTGCCACCAGCAGAGATCCATTCAGGGTCGAGGCCAATGAGCAGTTCTTC. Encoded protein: CATSRDPFRVEANEQFF.

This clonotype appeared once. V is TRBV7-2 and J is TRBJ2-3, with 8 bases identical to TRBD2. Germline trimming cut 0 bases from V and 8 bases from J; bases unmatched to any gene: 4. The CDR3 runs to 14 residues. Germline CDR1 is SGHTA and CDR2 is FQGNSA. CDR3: CASSLAAGARTQYF. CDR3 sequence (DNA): TGTGCCAGCAGCTTAGCAGCGGGAGCACGTACGCAGTATTTT.

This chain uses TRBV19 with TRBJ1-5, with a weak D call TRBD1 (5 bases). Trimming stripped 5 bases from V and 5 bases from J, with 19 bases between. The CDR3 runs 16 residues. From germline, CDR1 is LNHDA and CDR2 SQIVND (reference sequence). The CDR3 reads CASSVPGRGRDQPQHF. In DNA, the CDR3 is TGTGCCAGTAGTGTACCTGGGAGGGGACGGGATCAGCCCCAGCATTTT.

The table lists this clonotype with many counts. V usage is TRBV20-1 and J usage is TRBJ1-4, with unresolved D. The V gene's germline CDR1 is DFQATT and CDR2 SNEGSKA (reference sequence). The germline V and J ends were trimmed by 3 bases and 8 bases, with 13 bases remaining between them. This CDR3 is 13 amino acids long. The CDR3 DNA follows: TGCAGTGCTAGGGACGGCGCGGGAGAAAAACTGTTTTTT. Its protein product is CSARDGAGEKLFF.

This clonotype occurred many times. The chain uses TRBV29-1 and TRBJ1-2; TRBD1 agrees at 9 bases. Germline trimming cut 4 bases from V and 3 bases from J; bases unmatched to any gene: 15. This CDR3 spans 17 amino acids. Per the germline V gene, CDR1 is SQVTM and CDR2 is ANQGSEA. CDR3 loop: CSVAPSPGQGRDYGYTF. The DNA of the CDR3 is TGCAGCGTTGCCCCTTCCCCCGGACAGGGGAGAGACTATGGCTACACCTTC. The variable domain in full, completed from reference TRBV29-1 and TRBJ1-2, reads SAVISQKPSRDICQRGTSLTIQCQVDSQVTMMFWYRQQPGQSLTLIATANQGSEATYESGFVIDKFPISRPNLTFSTLTVSNMSPEDSSIYLCSVAPSPGQGRDYGYTFGSGTRLTVV.

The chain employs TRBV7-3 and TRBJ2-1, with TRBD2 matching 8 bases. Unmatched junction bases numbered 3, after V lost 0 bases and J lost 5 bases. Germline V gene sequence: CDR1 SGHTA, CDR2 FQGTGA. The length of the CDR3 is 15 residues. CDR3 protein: CASSLTSGNNNEQFF. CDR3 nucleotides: TGTGCCAGCAGCTTAACTAGCGGGAATAACAATGAGCAGTTCTTC.

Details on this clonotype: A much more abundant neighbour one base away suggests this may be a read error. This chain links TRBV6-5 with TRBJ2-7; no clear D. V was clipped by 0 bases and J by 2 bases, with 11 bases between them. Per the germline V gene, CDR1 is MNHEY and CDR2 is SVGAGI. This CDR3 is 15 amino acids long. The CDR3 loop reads CASSYSSPGPYEQYF. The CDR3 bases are TGTGCCAGCAGTTACTCTTCCCCTGGACCCTACGAGCAGTACTTC.

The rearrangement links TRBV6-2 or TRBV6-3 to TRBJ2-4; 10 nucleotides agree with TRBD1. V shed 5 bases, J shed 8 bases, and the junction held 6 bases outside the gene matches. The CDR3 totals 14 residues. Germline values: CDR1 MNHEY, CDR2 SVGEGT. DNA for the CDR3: TGTGCCAGCAGTACCGGGACAGGGGCCGACATTCAGTACTTC. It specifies CASSTGTGADIQYF.

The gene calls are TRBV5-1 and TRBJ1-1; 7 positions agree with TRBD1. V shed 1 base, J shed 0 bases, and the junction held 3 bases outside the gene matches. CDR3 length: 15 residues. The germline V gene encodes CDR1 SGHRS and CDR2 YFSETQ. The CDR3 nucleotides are TGCGCCAGCAGCTTGCAACAGGGGCTGAACACTGAAGCTTTCTTT. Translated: CASSLQQGLNTEAFF.

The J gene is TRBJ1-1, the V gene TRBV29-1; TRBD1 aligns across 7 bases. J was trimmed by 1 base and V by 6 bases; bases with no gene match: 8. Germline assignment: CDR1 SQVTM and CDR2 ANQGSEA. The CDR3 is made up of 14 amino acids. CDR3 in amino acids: CSVHTTGPNTEAFF. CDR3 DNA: TGCAGCGTACATACGACAGGGCCGAACACTGAAGCTTTCTTT.

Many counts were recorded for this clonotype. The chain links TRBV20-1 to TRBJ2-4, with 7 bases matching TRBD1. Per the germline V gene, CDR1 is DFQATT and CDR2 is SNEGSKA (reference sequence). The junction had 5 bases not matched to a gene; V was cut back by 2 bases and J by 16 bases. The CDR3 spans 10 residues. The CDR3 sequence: CSARSTGSYF. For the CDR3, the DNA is TGCAGTGCTAGATCGACAGGGTCCTACTTC.

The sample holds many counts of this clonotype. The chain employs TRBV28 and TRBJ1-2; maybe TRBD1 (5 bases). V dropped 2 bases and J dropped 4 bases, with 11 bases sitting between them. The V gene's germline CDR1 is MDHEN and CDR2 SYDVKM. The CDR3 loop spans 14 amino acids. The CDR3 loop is CASSLRDLGYGYTF. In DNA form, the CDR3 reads TGTGCCAGCAGTTTAAGGGACCTTGGCTATGGCTACACCTTC.

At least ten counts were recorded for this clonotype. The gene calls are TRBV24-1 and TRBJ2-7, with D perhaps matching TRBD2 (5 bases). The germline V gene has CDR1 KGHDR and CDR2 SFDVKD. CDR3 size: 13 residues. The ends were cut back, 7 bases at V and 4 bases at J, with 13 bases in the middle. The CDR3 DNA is TGTGCCACCAGCCGGGCCCGGGGATACGAGCAGTACTTC. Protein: CATSRARGYEQYF.

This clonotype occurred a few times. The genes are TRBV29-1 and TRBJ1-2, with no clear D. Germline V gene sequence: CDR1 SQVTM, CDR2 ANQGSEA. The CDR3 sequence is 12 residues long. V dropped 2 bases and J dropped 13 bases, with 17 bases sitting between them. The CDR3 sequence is CSVERGADLCTF. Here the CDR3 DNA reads TGCAGCGTTGAACGCGGCGCTGACCTTTGCACCTTC.

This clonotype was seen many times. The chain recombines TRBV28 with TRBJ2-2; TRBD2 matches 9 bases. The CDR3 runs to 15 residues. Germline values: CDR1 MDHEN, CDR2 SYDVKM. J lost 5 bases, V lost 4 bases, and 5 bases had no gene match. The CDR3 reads CASSSIAGGTGELFF. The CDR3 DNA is TGTGCCAGCAGTTCAATTGCGGGAGGGACCGGGGAGCTGTTTTTT.

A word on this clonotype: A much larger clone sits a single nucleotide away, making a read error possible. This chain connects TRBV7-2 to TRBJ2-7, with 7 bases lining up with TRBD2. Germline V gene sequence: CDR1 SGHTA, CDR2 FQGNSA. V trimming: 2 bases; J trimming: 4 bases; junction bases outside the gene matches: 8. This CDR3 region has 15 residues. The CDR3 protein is CASSLSPGLRYEQYF. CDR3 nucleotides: TGTGCCAGCAGCTTAAGCCCGGGACTAAGATACGAGCAGTACTTC.